The next 27 T cell receptor beta chains were all read from a single sample in a study of cytomegalovirus exposure and HLA in healthy donors. Both 60 Vbeta primers and 13 Jbeta primers went into the PCR. The method was immunoSEQ multiplex PCR; TCRdb's version includes in-frame clones alone and lacks a portion of them. The profile covers roughly 110,000 clones, with 70% to 75% appearing a single time and 2.8% taken by the ten largest. Material: PBMCs. The receptors come from a female donor in good health and CMV-seronegative.

V usage is TRBV19 and J usage is TRBJ2-3; tentatively, D is TRBD2 (5 bases). This CDR3 comprises 17 residues. Germline V gene sequence: CDR1 LNHDA, CDR2 SQIVND (reference sequence). V was cut by 7 bases and J by 1 base, with 21 bases left in between. CDR3 amino acids: CASTISGLFAGTDTQYF. DNA of the CDR3: TGTGCCAGTACCATATCCGGACTCTTTGCGGGCACAGATACGCAGTATTTT.

This chain uses TRBV28 with TRBJ2-5, with 14 bases fitting TRBD2. V was pared by 2 bases and J by 4 bases, with 6 bases of the junction left unmatched. This CDR3 has 17 amino acids. The germline CDR1 and CDR2 sequences are MDHEN and SYDVKM. In DNA form, the CDR3 reads TGTGCCAGCAGTTTACCGACTAGCGGGAGGGCTACAGAGACCCAGTACTTC. Translated, it gives CASSLPTSGRATETQYF.

V gene TRBV28 combines with J gene TRBJ1-1, with D perhaps matching TRBD1 (6 bases). V lost 4 bases and J 0 bases, leaving 12 bases between the germline ends. Germline loops: CDR1 MDHEN, CDR2 SYDVKM. The CDR3 has 15 residues. CDR3 sequence reads: CASSSRRGLNTEAFF. The CDR3 DNA reads as TGTGCCAGCAGTTCCCGCAGGGGCTTGAACACTGAAGCTTTCTTT.

The CDR3 bases are TGTGCCAGCAGCCAAAGGCAACCTAGCTATGAGCAGTTCTTC. The encoded protein is CASSQRQPSYEQFF. The rearrangement links TRBV14 to TRBJ2-1, with D maybe TRBD2 (5 bases). The CDR3 runs 14 residues. Trimming stripped 2 bases from V and 8 bases from J, with 13 bases between. CDR1 is SGHDN and CDR2 is FVKESK in the germline V gene.

The genes are TRBV11-2 and TRBJ1-2; D is undetermined. The V end lost 8 bases, the J end lost 8 bases, and 9 bases lay between the germline ends. This CDR3 is built from 10 residues. Germline CDR1 SGHAT, CDR2 FQNNGV. The CDR3 DNA sequence: TGTGCCAGCGGTAGTTTCGGCTACACCTTC. It is translated as CASGSFGYTF.

The chain recombines TRBV2 with TRBJ2-1, with D maybe TRBD2 (6 bases). V was cut by 4 bases and J by 0 bases, with 10 bases left in between. CDR3 length: 15 residues. Per germline, CDR1 SNHLY and CDR2 FYNNEI. DNA for the CDR3: TGTGCCAGCAGTGGAAAGACTAGCTCCTACAATGAGCAGTTCTTC. This encodes CASSGKTSSYNEQFF.

The chain couples TRBV7-9 to TRBJ1-5; the D is unclear. The germline gives CDR1 SEHNR, CDR2 FQNEAQ (reference sequence). The V gene lost 6 bases and the J gene lost 4 bases, with 7 bases spanning the gap. The CDR3 is made up of 12 amino acids. The CDR3 DNA is TGTGCCAGCAGACACGAAAATCAGCCCCAGCATTTT. Residues: CASRHENQPQHF.

There are a few counts of this clone. The V and J genes are TRBV5-1 and TRBJ1-4, with D possibly TRBD1 on 5 matching bases. Trimming shortened V by 0 bases and J by 4 bases, and 16 bases separated the two germline ends. Germline V lookup: CDR1 SGHRS, CDR2 YFSETQ. This CDR3 contains 17 residues. CDR3 loop: CASSLGQGGTDNEKLFF. The CDR3 nucleotides are TGCGCCAGCAGCTTGGGCCAGGGTGGGACTGATAATGAAAAACTGTTTTTT. Complete variable domain (other parts from reference TRBV5-1 and TRBJ1-4): KAGVTQTPRYLIKTRGQQVTLSCSPISGHRSVSWYQQTPGQGLQFLFEYFSETQRNKGNFPGRFSGRQFSNSRSEMNVSTLELGDSALYLCASSLGQGGTDNEKLFFGSGTQLSVL.

The chain has TRBV2 and TRBJ2-3; 9 bases agree with TRBD1. With V trimmed by 7 bases and J by 2 bases, 4 bases remained unmatched. CDR3 length: 14 amino acids. Germline-derived CDR1 and CDR2 are SNHLY and FYNNEI. CDR3 DNA sequence: TGTGCCAGCACTCGGGACAGGGCCACAGATACGCAGTATTTT. Protein product: CASTRDRATDTQYF. Together with reference TRBV2 and TRBJ2-3, the CDR3 gives the full variable domain: EPEVTQTPSHQVTQMGQEVILRCVPISNHLYFYWYRQILGQKVEFLVSFYNNEISEKSEIFDDQFSVERPDGSNFTLKIRSTKLEDSAMYFCASTRDRATDTQYFGPGTRLTVL.

This clone occurred a few times. The CDR3 DNA follows: TGTGCCTGGAGGGGGCCAGCTAACTACGAGCAGTACTTC. Translating gives CAWRGPANYEQYF. J is TRBJ2-7 and V is TRBV30; the D gene is possibly TRBD1 (5 bases). Germline CDR1 and CDR2: GTSNPN and SVGIG (reference sequence). The CDR3 is 13 residues long. V gave up 3 bases and J gave up 3 bases, with 12 bases separating them. Variable domain in full (rest from reference TRBV30 and TRBJ2-7): SQTIHQWPATLVQPVGSPLSLECTVEGTSNPNLYWYRQAAGRGLQLLFYSVGIGQISSEVPQNLSASRPQDRQFILSSKKLLLSDSGFYLCAWRGPANYEQYFGPGTRLTVT.

The V call is TRBV4-1, the J call TRBJ1-3, with D perhaps TRBD1 (5 bases). The V end was cut by 4 bases, the J end by 2 bases, with 9 bases between. The CDR3 totals 14 residues. CDR1 MGHRA and CDR2 YSYEKL come from the germline V gene. CDR3 region: CASSRSGAGNTIYF. CDR3 bases: TGCGCCAGCAGCCGGTCGGGGGCTGGAAACACCATATATTTT.

This clone was seen a few times. The gene calls are TRBV30 and TRBJ2-1, with D possibly matching TRBD2 (7 bases). Germline V lookup: CDR1 GTSNPN, CDR2 SVGIG (reference sequence). Trimming removed 0 bases at V and 7 bases at J, with 16 bases between. The CDR3 has 15 residues. CDR3 sequence: CAWSVRGRVGNEQFF. DNA of the CDR3: TGTGCCTGGAGTGTAAGGGGGAGGGTGGGAAATGAGCAGTTCTTC. The whole variable domain, remainder taken from reference TRBV30 and TRBJ2-1, is SQTIHQWPATLVQPVGSPLSLECTVEGTSNPNLYWYRQAAGRGLQLLFYSVGIGQISSEVPQNLSASRPQDRQFILSSKKLLLSDSGFYLCAWSVRGRVGNEQFFGPGTRLTVL.

J is TRBJ2-7 and V is TRBV28; a possible D gene is TRBD2 (6 bases). Looked up from germline, CDR1 is MDHEN and CDR2 is SYDVKM. The CDR3 totals 15 residues. V was trimmed by 7 bases and J by 5 bases, leaving 21 bases between them. The CDR3 region is CASNHRDLIMHEQYF. Here the CDR3 DNA reads TGTGCCAGCAACCACCGGGACTTGATCATGCACGAGCAGTACTTC.

This chain's CDR3 is CASAPGGSVYEQYF. CDR3 DNA: TGTGCCAGCGCCCCTGGGGGGTCGGTGTACGAGCAGTACTTC. The chain joins TRBV6-1 to TRBJ2-7; a possible D gene is TRBD2 (6 bases). This CDR3 is 14 amino acids long. The germline V gene encodes CDR1 MNHNS and CDR2 SASEGT. V lost 8 bases and J 4 bases, leaving 18 bases between the germline ends.

V gene TRBV27 combines with J gene TRBJ2-2, with TRBD2 matching over 13 bases. V dropped 3 bases and J dropped 9; count of bases not matched to a gene: 7. Germline CDR1 reads MNHEY; CDR2 reads SMNVEV (reference sequence). This CDR3 region has 16 residues. The DNA for the CDR3 is TGTGCCAGCAGTTTGGGGACTAGCGGGATTTGGCGGGAGCTGTTTTTT. Encoded protein: CASSLGTSGIWRELFF.

This chain joins TRBV11-2 and TRBJ2-1; 10 bases line up with TRBD1. Germline CDR1 reads SGHAT; CDR2 reads FQNNGV. V gave up 5 bases and J gave up 12 bases; unmatched junction bases: 16. This CDR3 has 16 residues. The CDR3 DNA follows: TGTGCCAGCAGCCCAAATGGGGACAGGGGTTTATTCGGGCAGTTCTTC. Translation: CASSPNGDRGLFGQFF.

The chain couples TRBV4-2 to TRBJ2-7, with D maybe TRBD1 (6 bases). This CDR3 is built from 14 residues. Trimming pared 7 bases from V and 2 bases from J, leaving 15 bases between. Germline-derived CDR1 and CDR2 are LGHNA and YNFKEQ. This chain's CDR3 is CASTSTGNTYEQYF. As DNA, the CDR3 is TGTGCCAGCACCTCCACAGGGAATACCTACGAGCAGTACTTC.

The chain is built from TRBV30 and TRBJ1-2; TRBD1 agrees at 7 bases. J gave up 5 bases and V 5 bases, and 8 bases lay outside the gene matches. This CDR3 is 13 amino acids long. Germline V CDR1 and CDR2: GTSNPN, SVGIG (reference sequence). The CDR3 reads CAWAKDRRYGYTF. Here the CDR3 DNA reads TGTGCCTGGGCCAAGGACAGGCGTTATGGCTACACCTTC.

J is TRBJ2-1 and V is TRBV5-1, with D perhaps matching TRBD2 (6 bases). The V gene lost 2 bases and the J gene lost 5 bases, with 14 bases spanning the gap. Germline CDR1 SGHRS, CDR2 YFSETQ. This CDR3 has 15 amino acids. The CDR3 coding sequence is TGCGCCAGCAGCTTTGGGGCTAGCGCTAACAATGAGCAGTTCTTC. This codes for CASSFGASANNEQFF.

This clone was counted only a few times. This chain connects TRBV5-6 to TRBJ1-2; 8 bases fit TRBD1. Germline-derived CDR1 and CDR2 are SGHDT and YYEEEE. The CDR3 loop spans 15 amino acids. V dropped 2 bases and J dropped 7; count of bases not matched to a gene: 10. CDR3 nucleotides: TGTGCCAGCAGCTTCCGGGACAGGTATAGTGGTGGCTACACCTTC. Translation gives CASSFRDRYSGGYTF.

The sample holds a few counts of this clone. The rearrangement joins TRBV19 to TRBJ1-5; the match to TRBD1 covers 11 bases. V shed 4 bases, J shed 11 bases, and the junction held 13 bases outside the gene matches. There are 16 residues in the CDR3. Germline V gene data show CDR1 as LNHDA and CDR2 as SQIVND (reference sequence). The CDR3 sequence: CASSTGTGGSVAAQHF. The DNA of the CDR3 is TGTGCCAGTAGTACCGGGACAGGGGGTTCAGTCGCGGCCCAGCATTTT. Based on the CDR3 plus reference TRBV19 and TRBJ1-5, the full variable domain is DGGITQSPKYLFRKEGQNVTLSCEQNLNHDAMYWYRQDPGQGLRLIYYSQIVNDFQKGDIAEGYSVSREKKESFPLTVTSAQKNPTAFYLCASSTGTGGSVAAQHFGDGTRLSIL.

The rearrangement links TRBV9 to TRBJ2-1; tentative D call: TRBD1 (6 bases). Per the germline V gene, CDR1 is SGDLS and CDR2 is YYNGEE. This CDR3 spans 18 amino acids. The ends were cut back, 0 bases at V and 3 bases at J, with 19 bases in the middle. CDR3 nucleotides: TGTGCCAGCAGCGTAGGCATAAAGTTCGGACAGATCTACAATGAGCAGTTCTTC. Protein product: CASSVGIKFGQIYNEQFF.

The gene calls are TRBV9 and TRBJ2-7; D perhaps matches TRBD2 (7 bases). The V end lost 3 bases, the J end lost 2 bases, and 12 bases lay between the germline ends. This CDR3 has 14 residues. Germline V lookup: CDR1 SGDLS, CDR2 YYNGEE. CDR3 sequence: CASSAEGGAYEQYF. CDR3 bases: TGTGCCAGCAGCGCCGAGGGGGGGGCCTACGAGCAGTACTTC.

This clone was seen just once. The chain carries TRBV5-1 and TRBJ2-1, with D possibly being TRBD2 (5 bases). Germline CDR1 and CDR2: SGHRS and YFSETQ. Trimming stripped 0 bases from V and 3 bases from J, with 10 bases between. There are 15 residues in the CDR3. The CDR3 nucleotides read TGCGCCAGCAGCTTGGAAGGGAGTAGCTACAATGAGCAGTTCTTC. Encoded protein: CASSLEGSSYNEQFF.

The rearrangement links TRBV30 to TRBJ2-7; 9 bases are a match to TRBD2. Losses at the gene ends were 2 bases for V and 2 bases for J; bases not matched to a gene: 10. The CDR3 is 16 amino acids. Germline CDR1 is GTSNPN and CDR2 is SVGIG (reference sequence). CDR3 residues: CAWSPLTSGPTYEQYF. For the CDR3, the DNA is TGTGCCTGGAGTCCCCTCACTAGCGGGCCGACCTACGAGCAGTACTTC. The variable domain in full, completed from reference TRBV30 and TRBJ2-7, reads SQTIHQWPATLVQPVGSPLSLECTVEGTSNPNLYWYRQAAGRGLQLLFYSVGIGQISSEVPQNLSASRPQDRQFILSSKKLLLSDSGFYLCAWSPLTSGPTYEQYFGPGTRLTVT.

V usage is TRBV12-2 and J usage is TRBJ2-2; TRBD2, the D gene given by the table, was not confirmed from the DNA. TRBV12-2 is an annotated pseudogene. CDR3 size: 18 residues. This CDR3 is CASRPVGPRGTNTGELFF. CDR3 DNA sequence: TGTGCAAGTCGCCCAGTAGGCCCGCGGGGTACGAACACCGGGGAGCTGTTTTTT.

This chain connects TRBV5-4 to TRBJ2-1; TRBD2 aligns across 7 bases. The CDR3 has 16 residues. In germline, CDR1 is SGHNT, CDR2 YYREEE (reference sequence). V lost 0 bases to trimming and J lost 3 bases; unmatched junction nucleotides: 6. CDR3: CASSLALAEFYNEQFF. The CDR3 DNA reads as TGTGCCAGCAGCTTGGCCCTAGCGGAGTTCTACAATGAGCAGTTCTTC.